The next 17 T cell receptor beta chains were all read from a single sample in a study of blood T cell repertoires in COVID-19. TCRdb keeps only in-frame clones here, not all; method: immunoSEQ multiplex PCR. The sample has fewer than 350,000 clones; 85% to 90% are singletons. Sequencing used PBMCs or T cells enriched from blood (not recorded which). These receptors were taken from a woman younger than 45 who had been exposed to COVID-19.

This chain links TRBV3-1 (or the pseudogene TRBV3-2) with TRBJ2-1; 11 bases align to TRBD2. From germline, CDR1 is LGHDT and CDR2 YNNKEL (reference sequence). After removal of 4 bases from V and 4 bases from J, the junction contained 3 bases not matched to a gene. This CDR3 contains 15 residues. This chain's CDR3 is CASSPGTSGYNEQFF. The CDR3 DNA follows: TGTGCCAGCAGCCCTGGGACTAGCGGATACAATGAGCAGTTCTTC.

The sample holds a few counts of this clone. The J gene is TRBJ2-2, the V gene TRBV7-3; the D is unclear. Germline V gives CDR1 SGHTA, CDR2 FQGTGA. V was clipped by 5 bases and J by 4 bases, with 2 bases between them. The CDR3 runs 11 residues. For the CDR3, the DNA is TGTGCCAGCAGCCTCACCGGGGAGCTGTTTTTT. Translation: CASSLTGELFF.

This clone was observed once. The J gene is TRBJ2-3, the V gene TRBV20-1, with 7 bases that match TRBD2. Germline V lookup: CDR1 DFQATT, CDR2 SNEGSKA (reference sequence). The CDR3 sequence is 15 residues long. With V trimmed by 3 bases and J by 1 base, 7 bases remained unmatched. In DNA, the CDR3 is TGCAGTGCTAGTATGCGGGAGCAGGGCACAGATACGCAGTATTTT. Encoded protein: CSASMREQGTDTQYF.

The CDR3 region is CASSLSSGGYTDTQYF. The CDR3 region has the DNA TGCGCCAGCAGCTTGAGTAGTGGGGGGTACACAGATACGCAGTATTTT. This chain links TRBV5-1 with TRBJ2-3; weak D call: TRBD2 (6 bases). This CDR3 contains 16 residues. Germline V gives CDR1 SGHRS, CDR2 YFSETQ. Trimming took off 1 base at V and 2 bases at J, with 14 bases between the two ends.

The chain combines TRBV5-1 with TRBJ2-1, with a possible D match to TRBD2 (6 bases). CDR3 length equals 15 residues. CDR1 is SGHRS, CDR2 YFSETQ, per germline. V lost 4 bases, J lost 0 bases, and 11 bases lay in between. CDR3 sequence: CASSPLGGSYNEQFF. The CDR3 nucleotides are TGCGCCAGCAGCCCCCTCGGGGGCTCCTACAATGAGCAGTTCTTC.

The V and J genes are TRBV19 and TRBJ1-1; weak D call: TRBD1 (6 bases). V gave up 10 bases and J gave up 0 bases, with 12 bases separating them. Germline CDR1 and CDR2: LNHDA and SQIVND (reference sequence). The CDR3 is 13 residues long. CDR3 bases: TGTGCCACCACTGGACAGTTGAACACTGAAGCTTTCTTT. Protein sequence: CATTGQLNTEAFF.

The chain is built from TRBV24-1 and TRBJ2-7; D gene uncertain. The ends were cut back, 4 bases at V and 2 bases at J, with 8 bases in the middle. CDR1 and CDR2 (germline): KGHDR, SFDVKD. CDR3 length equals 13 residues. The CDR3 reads CATSDPNTYEQYF. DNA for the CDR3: TGTGCCACCAGTGACCCCAACACCTACGAGCAGTACTTC.

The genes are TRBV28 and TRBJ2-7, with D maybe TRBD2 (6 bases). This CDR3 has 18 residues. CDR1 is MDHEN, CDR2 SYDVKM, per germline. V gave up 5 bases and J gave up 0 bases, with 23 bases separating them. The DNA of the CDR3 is TGTGCCAGCAGTCTAACATTAAGTCTAGCGACCCTCTCCTACGAGCAGTACTTC. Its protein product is CASSLTLSLATLSYEQYF.

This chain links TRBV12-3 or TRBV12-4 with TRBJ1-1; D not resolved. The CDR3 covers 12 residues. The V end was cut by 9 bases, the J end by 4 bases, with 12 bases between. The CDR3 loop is CASSRFSTEAFF. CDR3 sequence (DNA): TGTGCCAGTTCGCGGTTTTCCACTGAAGCTTTCTTT.

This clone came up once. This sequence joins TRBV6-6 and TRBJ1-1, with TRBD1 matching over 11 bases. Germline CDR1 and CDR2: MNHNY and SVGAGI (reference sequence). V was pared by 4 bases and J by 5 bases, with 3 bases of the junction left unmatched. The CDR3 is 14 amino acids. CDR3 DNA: TGTGCCAGCAGTTCTGGACAGGGGGCGACTGAAGCTTTCTTT. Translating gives CASSSGQGATEAFF.

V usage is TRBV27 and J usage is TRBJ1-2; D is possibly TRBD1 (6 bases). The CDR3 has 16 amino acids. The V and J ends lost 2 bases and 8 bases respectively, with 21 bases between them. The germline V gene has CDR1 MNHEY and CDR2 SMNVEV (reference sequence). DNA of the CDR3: TGTGCCAGCAGTTTAGATATCACAGGGTGGATCGGAGGCTACACCTTC. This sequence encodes CASSLDITGWIGGYTF.

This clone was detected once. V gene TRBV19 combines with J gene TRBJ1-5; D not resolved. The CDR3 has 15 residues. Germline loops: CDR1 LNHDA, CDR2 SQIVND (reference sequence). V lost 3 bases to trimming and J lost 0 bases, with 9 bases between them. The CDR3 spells CASSMAQSSNQPQHF. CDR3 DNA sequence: TGTGCCAGTAGTATGGCACAGAGTAGCAATCAGCCCCAGCATTTT.

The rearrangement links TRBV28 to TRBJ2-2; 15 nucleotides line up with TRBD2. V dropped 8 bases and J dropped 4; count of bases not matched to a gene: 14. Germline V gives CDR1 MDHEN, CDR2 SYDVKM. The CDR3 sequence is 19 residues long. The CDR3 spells CASLLPRTSGRGGTGELFF. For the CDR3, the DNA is TGTGCCAGCCTACTACCCCGGACTAGCGGGAGGGGAGGCACCGGGGAGCTGTTTTTT.

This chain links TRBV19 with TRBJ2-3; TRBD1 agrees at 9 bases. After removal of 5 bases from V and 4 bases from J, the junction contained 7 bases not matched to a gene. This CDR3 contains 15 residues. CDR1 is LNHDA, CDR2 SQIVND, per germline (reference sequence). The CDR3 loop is CASSSGTGTSDTQYF. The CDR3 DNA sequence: TGTGCCAGTAGTTCGGGGACAGGGACGTCAGATACGCAGTATTTT.

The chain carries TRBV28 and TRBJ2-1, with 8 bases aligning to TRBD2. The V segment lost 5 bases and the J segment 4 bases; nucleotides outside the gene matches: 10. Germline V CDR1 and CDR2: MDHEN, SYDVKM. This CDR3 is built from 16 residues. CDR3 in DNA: TGTGCCAGCAGTCCGGCGGGACTAGGGAGATACAATGAGCAGTTCTTC. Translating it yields CASSPAGLGRYNEQFF. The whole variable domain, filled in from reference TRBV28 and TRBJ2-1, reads DVKVTQSSRYLVKRTGEKVFLECVQDMDHENMFWYRQDPGLGLRLIYFSYDVKMKEKGDIPEGYSVSREKKERFSLILESASTNQTSMYLCASSPAGLGRYNEQFFGPGTRLTVL.

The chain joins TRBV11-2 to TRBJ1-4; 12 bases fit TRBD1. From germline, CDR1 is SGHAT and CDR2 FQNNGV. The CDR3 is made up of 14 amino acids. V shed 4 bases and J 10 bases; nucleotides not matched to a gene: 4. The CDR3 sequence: CASSWGTGGGKLFF. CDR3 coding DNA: TGTGCCAGCAGCTGGGGGACAGGGGGCGGAAAACTGTTTTTT.

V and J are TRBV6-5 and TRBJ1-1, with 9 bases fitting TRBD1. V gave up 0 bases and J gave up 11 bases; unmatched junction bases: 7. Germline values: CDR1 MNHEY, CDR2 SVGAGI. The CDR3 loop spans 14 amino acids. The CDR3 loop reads CASSYSGTGRGAFF. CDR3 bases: TGTGCCAGCAGTTACTCCGGGACAGGGAGGGGGGCTTTCTTT.